This TCR beta chain is drawn from a study of PD-L1 blockade in urothelial cancer (dated 2017 in TCRdb). In terms of the full investigation: Therapy was started at some point between 2014 and 2016 for all patients, and atezolizumab 1,200 mg was administered intravenously every 3 weeks. About 90% of the roughly 30 patients were identified as males with urothelial cancer of bladder origin, and a prior smoking history was reported by 18 of 29 patients. Patients had an ECOG performance status of 0 or 1 and had received between 0 and 3 prior chemotherapy regimens. Blood samples were analyzed at 3 weeks after treatment start (second dose) and at 6 weeks after treatment start. Blood samples yielded a median of around 150,000 T cells and roughly 83,000 unique TCRs, with median clonality 0.080. The study was an exploratory multi-omic analysis of somatic, immune and clinical correlates of response to PD-L1 blockade with atezolizumab in urothelial cancer. Pretreatment tumor samples, along with matched peripheral blood serially collected before and after atezolizumab treatment, were subjected to TCR sequencing. Durable clinical benefit meant progression-free survival longer than 6 months, and TCR features were also tested against progression-free and overall survival. Whole exome sequencing and RNA sequencing of pretreatment tumors were performed alongside TCR sequencing in the same patients. Durable clinical benefit was achieved by nine patients and was not achieved by 20 patients. Some 29 patients had pretreatment blood TCR-seq, approximately 24 had at least one posttreatment blood collection, and approximately 24 had tumor TCR-seq.

General study outcomes and caveats: Greater expansion of tumor-associated TCR clones in peripheral blood 3 weeks after the start of treatment was observed in patients with durable benefit (n of about 20, p = 0.022). Because the sample size was small (n of about 29) and many exploratory analyses were performed, the results are intended to be hypothesis-generating. A pretreatment peripheral blood TCR clonality below the median was linked to improved progression-free and overall survival.

Each PCR received spiked-in synthetic TCR analog templates so that absolute template abundance could be estimated from read counts. TCRbeta CDR3 regions were amplified from genomic DNA with bias-controlled V and J gene primers using the immunoSEQ assay. Sequencing of rearranged TCRbeta segments was done at approximately 20X coverage. The original pipeline was this. Sequencing errors were corrected by clustering, and CDR3s were annotated against IMGT so that V, D and J genes could be assigned. Out-of-frame and stop-codon sequences were excluded, and only productive TCRbeta rearrangements were used in downstream analyses. Clonality was computed as one minus Shannon entropy normalized by the log of the number of unique productive sequences. Clones differing between time points or between blood and tumor were identified using Fisher's exact test with Benjamini-Hochberg correction, with an adjusted p below 0.01 applied as the threshold. In TCRdb, the immuneACCESS table is reduced to in-frame sequences with V and J assigned. These tables do not hold every clone; where another copy was compared, an unresolved V gene accounts for under half, and the others remain unexplained. From that table come the V and J calls and clone size; the DNA was used to work out D and trimming. The table for this sample lists under 40,000 clones; roughly nine tenths of them were counted only once. The ten largest clones take up 6.5% to 8% of the sample.

This specimen's time point label, per the study, means: peripheral blood 6 weeks after treatment start. A cohort of some 29 patients with locally advanced or metastatic urothelial carcinoma, treated at Memorial Sloan Kettering on a trial protocol, was included. Peripheral blood mononuclear cells were collected from each patient pretreatment and during treatment, giving between 1 and 8 total time points per patient. The Qiagen DNeasy Blood extraction kit was used to purify genomic DNA from total PBMCs and tumor samples. PBMCs were collected pretreatment and during treatment, and were isolated and stored as previously described. The V and J ends are trimmed by 0 bases and 3 bases, leaving 12 bases between them. The CDR3, cysteine through phenylalanine, is 15 amino acids long. CDR3 DNA is the only sequence kept; it has 45 bases, read in frame from the first base. The germline V gene encodes CDR1 SGHNT and CDR2 YYREEE (reference sequence).

A word on this clone: The clone's antigen remains unknown. The sample holds no much larger clone one base away, and base qualities are not on file.

The origin of this receptor is an older man with urothelial cancer. The specimen comprised PBMCs, sampled around atezolizumab (anti-PD-L1) treatment. Here the chain combines TRBV5-4 and TRBJ1-1; D gene: possibly TRBD1, on 5 matching bases. The DNA sequence is given as TGTGCCAGCAGCTTGGTCCAGGGAATAGACACTGAAGCTTTCTTT. Translated, this gives CASSLVQGIDTEAFF.